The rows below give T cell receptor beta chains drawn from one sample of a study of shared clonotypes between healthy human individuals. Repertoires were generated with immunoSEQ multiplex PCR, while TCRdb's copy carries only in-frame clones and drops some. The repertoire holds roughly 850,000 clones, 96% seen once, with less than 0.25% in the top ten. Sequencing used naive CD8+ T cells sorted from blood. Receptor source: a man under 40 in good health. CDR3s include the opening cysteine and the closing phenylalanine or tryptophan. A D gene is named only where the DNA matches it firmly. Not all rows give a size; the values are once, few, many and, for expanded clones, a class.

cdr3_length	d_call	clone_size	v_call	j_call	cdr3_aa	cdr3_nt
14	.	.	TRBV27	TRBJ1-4	CASTFLVGGGKLFF	TGTGCCAGCACTTTCCTGGTTGGGGGCGGAAAACTGTTTTTT
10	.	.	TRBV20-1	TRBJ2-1	CSAVRNEQFF	TGCAGTGCTGTGCGGAATGAGCAGTTCTTC
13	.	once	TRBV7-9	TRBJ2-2	CASSATGTGELFF	TGTGCCAGCAGCGCCACGGGAACCGGGGAGCTGTTTTTT
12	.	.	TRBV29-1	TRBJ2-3	CSVQWHEDTQYF	TGCAGCGTTCAATGGCACGAAGATACGCAGTATTTT
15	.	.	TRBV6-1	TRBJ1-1	CASSENRQSNSEAFF	TGTGCCAGCAGTGAAAACCGACAGTCGAACTCTGAAGCTTTCTTT
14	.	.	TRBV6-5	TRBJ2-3	CASSYGQGSDTQYF	TGTGCCAGCAGTTACGGCCAGGGATCAGATACGCAGTATTTT
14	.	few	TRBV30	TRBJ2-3	CAWTPGFSTDTQYF	TGTGCCTGGACCCCGGGGTTTAGCACAGATACGCAGTATTTT
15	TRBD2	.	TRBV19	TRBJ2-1	CASSIGSGAYNEQFF	TGTGCCAGTAGTATAGGTAGCGGGGCCTACAATGAGCAGTTCTTC
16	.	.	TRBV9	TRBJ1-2	CASSGWDEEISYGYTF	TGTGCCAGCAGCGGATGGGACGAGGAGATTAGCTATGGCTACACCTTC
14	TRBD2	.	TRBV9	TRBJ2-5	CASSVGGAGETQYF	TGTGCCAGCAGCGTAGGAGGAGCGGGGGAGACCCAGTACTTC
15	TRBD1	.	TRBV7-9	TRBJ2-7	CASSLVNRGTDEQYF	TGTGCCAGCAGCTTAGTCAACAGGGGCACGGACGAGCAGTACTTC
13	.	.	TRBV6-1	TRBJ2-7	CASSIPSSYEQYF	TGTGCCAGCAGTATCCCGAGCTCCTACGAGCAGTACTTC
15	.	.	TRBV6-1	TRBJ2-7	CASRQIPRASREQYF	TGTGCCAGCAGGCAGATACCCCGCGCCTCTAGGGAGCAGTACTTC
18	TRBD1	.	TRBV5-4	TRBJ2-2	CASSLGDRAGPNTGELFF	TGTGCCAGCAGCTTGGGGGACAGGGCGGGTCCTAACACCGGGGAGCTGTTTTTT
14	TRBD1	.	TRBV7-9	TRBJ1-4	CASSPTGGNEKLFF	TGTGCCAGCAGCCCCACAGGGGGCAATGAAAAACTGTTTTTT
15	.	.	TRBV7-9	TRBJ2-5	CASQGQGSRKETQYF	TGTGCCAGCCAGGGTCAGGGTAGTAGGAAAGAGACCCAGTACTTC
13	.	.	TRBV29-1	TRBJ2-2	CSVERANTGELFF	TGCAGCGTTGAAAGGGCGAACACCGGGGAGCTGTTTTTT
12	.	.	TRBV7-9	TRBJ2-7	CASSYSSYEQYF	TGTGCCAGCAGCTACAGCTCCTACGAGCAGTACTTC
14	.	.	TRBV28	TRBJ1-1	CASSFNVWNTEAFF	TGTGCCAGCAGTTTTAACGTTTGGAACACTGAAGCTTTCTTT
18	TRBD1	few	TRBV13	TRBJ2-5	CASSLTSLDRAGLGTQYF	TGTGCCAGCAGTCTCACCTCTTTGGACAGGGCTGGATTGGGGACCCAGTACTTC
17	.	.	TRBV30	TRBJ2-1	CAWSALPAPGPYNEQFF	TGTGCCTGGAGTGCGTTACCGGCCCCAGGGCCCTACAATGAGCAGTTCTTC
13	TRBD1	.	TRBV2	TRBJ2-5	CASRTGGFETQYF	TGTGCCAGCCGTACAGGGGGCTTTGAGACCCAGTACTTC
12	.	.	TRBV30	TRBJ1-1	CAWSLPRQEAFF	TGTGCCTGGAGCCTCCCCCGACAGGAAGCTTTCTTT
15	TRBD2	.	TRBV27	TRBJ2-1	CASSLTSGGRDEQFF	TGTGCCAGCAGTTTAACTAGCGGGGGTAGAGATGAGCAGTTCTTC
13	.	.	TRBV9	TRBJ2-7	CASSVNSVNEQYF	TGTGCCAGCAGCGTTAATAGCGTGAACGAGCAGTACTTC
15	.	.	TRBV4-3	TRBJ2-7	CASSQDIGEFYEQYF	TGCGCCAGCAGCCAAGATATCGGGGAATTCTACGAGCAGTACTTC
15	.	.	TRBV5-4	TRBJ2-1	CASSLETGDYNEQFF	TGTGCCAGCAGCTTGGAGACAGGAGACTACAATGAGCAGTTCTTC
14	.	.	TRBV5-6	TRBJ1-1	CASSQAGPNTEAFF	TGTGCCAGCAGCCAGGCGGGGCCAAACACTGAAGCTTTCTTT
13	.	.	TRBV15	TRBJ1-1	CATGRDGNTEAFF	TGTGCCACCGGACGGGACGGTAACACTGAAGCTTTCTTT
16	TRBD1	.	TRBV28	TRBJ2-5	CASKLGTGYYGETQYF	TGTGCCAGCAAGTTGGGGACAGGGTATTACGGGGAGACCCAGTACTTC
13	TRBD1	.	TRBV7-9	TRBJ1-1	CASSPGTESEAFF	TGTGCCAGCAGCCCCGGGACAGAATCTGAAGCTTTCTTT
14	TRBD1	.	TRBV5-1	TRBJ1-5	CASSPGQGGQPQHF	TGCGCCAGCAGCCCAGGACAGGGGGGTCAGCCCCAGCATTTT
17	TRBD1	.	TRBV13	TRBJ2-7	CASSLVGTGASSYEQYF	TGTGCCAGCAGCTTAGTAGGGACAGGGGCGAGTTCCTACGAGCAGTACTTC